This T cell receptor beta chain is drawn from a study of blood T cell repertoires in COVID-19. This table comes from immunoSEQ multiplex PCR, and its TCRdb copy is limited to in-frame clones, with some not included. The sample records roughly 53,000 clones, under 90% being singletons. This clone was seen once. The CDR3 consists of 17 residues. The sequence was collected from a man aged 50-60 years with acute or convalescent COVID-19. The sample was peripheral blood. This chain joins TRBV21-1 and TRBJ2-5; the listed D gene, TRBD2, was not tested against the DNA. TRBV21-1 corresponds to a pseudogene. The CDR3 DNA follows: TGTGCCAGCAGCTCAAAGGTCCTAGCGGGGGATAAAGAGACCCAGTACTTC. This gives the protein CASSSKVLAGDKETQYF.